Below, 4 T cell receptor beta chains from the same sample are listed, as sequenced in a study of T cell responses to AZD1222 COVID-19 vaccine. The table came from immunoSEQ multiplex PCR; TCRdb's copy has only in-frame clones and leaves some out. The profile shows 100,000 to 130,000 clones, around nine tenths of them singletons. The starting material was peripheral blood, obtained on day 0 of AZD1222 vaccination. The receptors come from an adult in good health.

The chain uses TRBV5-4 and TRBJ2-1, with 7 bases identical to TRBD2. This CDR3 has 15 residues. The germline V gene encodes CDR1 SGHNT and CDR2 YYREEE (reference sequence). Losses at the gene ends were 5 bases for V and 0 bases for J; bases not matched to a gene: 5. The CDR3 loop reads CASRERGDSYNEQFF. In DNA form, the CDR3 reads TGTGCCAGCAGGGAGCGGGGCGACTCCTACAATGAGCAGTTCTTC.

The J gene is TRBJ1-1, the V gene TRBV7-2, with a tentative D call TRBD1 (5 bases). V was trimmed by 1 base and J by 5 bases, leaving 11 bases between them. The CDR3 is 14 amino acids. Germline lookup yields CDR1 SGHTA and CDR2 FQGNSA. CDR3 protein: CASSLGGTATEAFF. The DNA of the CDR3 is TGTGCCAGCAGCTTAGGAGGGACGGCGACTGAAGCTTTCTTT.

CDR3 loop: CASSGQGGTDTQYF. Here the CDR3 DNA reads TGTGCCAGCAGTGGACAGGGCGGCACAGATACGCAGTATTTT. J is TRBJ2-3 and V is TRBV2; TRBD1 aligns across 7 bases. Looked up from germline, CDR1 is SNHLY and CDR2 is FYNNEI. The V gene end was trimmed by 4 bases and the J gene end by 1 base; junction bases not matched to a gene: 2. The CDR3 is made up of 14 amino acids.

The rearrangement links TRBV7-9 to TRBJ1-5, with 7 bases that match TRBD1. V lost 0 bases, J lost 4 bases, and 3 bases stayed unmatched. Germline CDR1 SEHNR, CDR2 FQNEAQ (reference sequence). CDR3 length: 15 residues. CDR3 region: CASSLAAGGNQPQHF. CDR3 sequence (DNA): TGTGCCAGCAGCTTAGCGGCAGGGGGGAATCAGCCCCAGCATTTT.